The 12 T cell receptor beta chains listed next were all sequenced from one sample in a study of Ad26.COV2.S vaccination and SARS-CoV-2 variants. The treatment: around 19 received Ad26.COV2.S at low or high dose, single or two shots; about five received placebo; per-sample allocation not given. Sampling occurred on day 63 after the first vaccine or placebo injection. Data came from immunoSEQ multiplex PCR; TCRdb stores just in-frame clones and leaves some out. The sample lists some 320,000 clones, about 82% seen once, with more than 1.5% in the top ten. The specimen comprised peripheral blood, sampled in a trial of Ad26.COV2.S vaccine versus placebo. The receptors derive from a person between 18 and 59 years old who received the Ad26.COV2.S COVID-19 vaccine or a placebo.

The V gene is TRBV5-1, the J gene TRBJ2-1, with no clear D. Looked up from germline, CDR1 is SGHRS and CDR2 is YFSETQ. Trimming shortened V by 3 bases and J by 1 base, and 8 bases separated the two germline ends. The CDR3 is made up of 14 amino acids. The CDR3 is CASSSLFSYNEQFF. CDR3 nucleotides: TGCGCCAGCAGCTCCCTGTTTTCCTACAATGAGCAGTTCTTC. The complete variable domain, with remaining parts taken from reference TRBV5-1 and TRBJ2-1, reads KAGVTQTPRYLIKTRGQQVTLSCSPISGHRSVSWYQQTPGQGLQFLFEYFSETQRNKGNFPGRFSGRQFSNSRSEMNVSTLELGDSALYLCASSSLFSYNEQFFGPGTRLTVL.

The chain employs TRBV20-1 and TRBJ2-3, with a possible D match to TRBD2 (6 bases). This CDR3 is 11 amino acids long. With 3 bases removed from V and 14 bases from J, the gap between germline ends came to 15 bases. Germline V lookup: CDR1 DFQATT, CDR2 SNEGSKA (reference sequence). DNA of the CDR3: TGCAGTGCTAGCCCCCGGGGGAGTCTGTATTTT. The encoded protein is CSASPRGSLYF.

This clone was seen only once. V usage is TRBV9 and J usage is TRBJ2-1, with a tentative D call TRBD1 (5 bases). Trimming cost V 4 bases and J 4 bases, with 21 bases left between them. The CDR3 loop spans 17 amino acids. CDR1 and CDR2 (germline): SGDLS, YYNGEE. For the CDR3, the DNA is TGTGCCAGCAGCCAAACTGGACACGCCAACCTTTACAATGAGCAGTTCTTC. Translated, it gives CASSQTGHANLYNEQFF. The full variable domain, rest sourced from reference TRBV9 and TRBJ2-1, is DSGVTQTPKHLITATGQRVTLRCSPRSGDLSVYWYQQSLDQGLQFLIQYYNGEERAKGNILERFSAQQFPDLHSELNLSSLELGDSALYFCASSQTGHANLYNEQFFGPGTRLTVL.

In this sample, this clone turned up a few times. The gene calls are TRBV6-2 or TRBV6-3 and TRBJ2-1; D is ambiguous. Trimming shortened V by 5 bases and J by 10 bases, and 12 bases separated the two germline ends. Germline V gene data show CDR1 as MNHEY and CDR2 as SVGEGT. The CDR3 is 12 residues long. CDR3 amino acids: CASSPIEREQFF. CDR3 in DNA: TGTGCCAGCAGTCCCATTGAAAGAGAGCAGTTCTTC.

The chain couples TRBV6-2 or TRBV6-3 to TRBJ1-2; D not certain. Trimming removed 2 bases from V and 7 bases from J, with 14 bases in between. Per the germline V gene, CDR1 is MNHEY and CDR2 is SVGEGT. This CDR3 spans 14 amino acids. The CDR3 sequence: CASSYIAGETGYTF. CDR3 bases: TGTGCCAGCAGTTACATTGCAGGAGAAACTGGCTACACCTTC.

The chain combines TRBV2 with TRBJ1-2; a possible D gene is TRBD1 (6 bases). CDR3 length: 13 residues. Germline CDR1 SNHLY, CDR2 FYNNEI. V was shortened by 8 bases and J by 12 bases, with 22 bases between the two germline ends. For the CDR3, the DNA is TGTGCCAGCCGCGGGACATCCTTGGGACTAAACACCTTC. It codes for CASRGTSLGLNTF. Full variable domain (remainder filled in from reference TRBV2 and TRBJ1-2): EPEVTQTPSHQVTQMGQEVILRCVPISNHLYFYWYRQILGQKVEFLVSFYNNEISEKSEIFDDQFSVERPDGSNFTLKIRSTKLEDSAMYFCASRGTSLGLNTFGSGTRLTVV.

This CDR3 is CASSPRVLNYEQYF. In DNA form, the CDR3 reads TGTGCCAGCAGCCCCCGGGTCCTGAACTACGAGCAGTACTTC. This chain connects TRBV5-6 to TRBJ2-7; D is ambiguous. The CDR3 is 14 residues long. The V end was cut by 4 bases, the J end by 3 bases, with 14 bases between. Germline loops: CDR1 SGHDT, CDR2 YYEEEE.

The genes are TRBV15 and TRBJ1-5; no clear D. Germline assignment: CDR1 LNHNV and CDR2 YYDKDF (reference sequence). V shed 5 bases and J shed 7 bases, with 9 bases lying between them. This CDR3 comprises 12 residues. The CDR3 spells CATSVSRQPQHF. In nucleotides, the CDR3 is TGTGCCACCAGCGTCAGCAGGCAGCCCCAGCATTTT.

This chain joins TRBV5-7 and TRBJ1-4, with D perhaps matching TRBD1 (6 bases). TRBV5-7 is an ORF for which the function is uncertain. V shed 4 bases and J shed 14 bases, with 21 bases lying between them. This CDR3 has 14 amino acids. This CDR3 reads CASSPLDSPKGLFF. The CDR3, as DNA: TGTGCCAGCAGCCCTCTGGACAGCCCGAAAGGGCTGTTTTTT.

Here the CDR3 reads CASSQAGGYGYTF. The DNA for the CDR3 is TGTGCCAGCAGCCAAGCAGGGGGCTATGGCTACACCTTC. The chain links TRBV14 to TRBJ1-2, with 7 bases lining up with TRBD1. Germline V lookup: CDR1 SGHDN, CDR2 FVKESK. This CDR3 region has 13 residues. The V gene end was trimmed by 1 base and the J gene end by 4 bases; junction bases not matched to a gene: 0.

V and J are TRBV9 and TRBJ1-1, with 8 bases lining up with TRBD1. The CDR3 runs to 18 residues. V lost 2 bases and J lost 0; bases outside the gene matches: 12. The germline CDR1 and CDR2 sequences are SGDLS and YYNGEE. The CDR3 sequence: CASSVVTGGGTVNTEAFF. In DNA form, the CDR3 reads TGTGCCAGCAGCGTCGTCACAGGGGGGGGCACCGTGAACACTGAAGCTTTCTTT.

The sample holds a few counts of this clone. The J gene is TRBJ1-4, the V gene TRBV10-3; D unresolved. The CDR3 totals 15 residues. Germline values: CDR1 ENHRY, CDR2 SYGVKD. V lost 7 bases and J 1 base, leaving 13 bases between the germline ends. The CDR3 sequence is CAITLRVGTNEKLFF. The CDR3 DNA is TGTGCCATCACCCTAAGGGTGGGAACTAATGAAAAACTGTTTTTT.